Below, 22 T cell receptor beta chains from the same sample are listed, as sequenced in a study of blood T cells in healthy people across ages. Alongside a J-beta primer mix, a sample-barcoded 5' primer served in a second PCR lasting about 6 to 11 cycles. TCRdb analysed the 5' RACE reads with MiXCR anew, one entry per CDR3 protein. The sample carries 1.5 million to 2 million distinct CDR3 sequences, roughly 27% recorded once. The sequenced sample consisted of blood. These TCRs come from a young woman in good health.

Ten or more counts support this clonotype. The rearrangement links TRBV12-3 or TRBV12-4 to TRBJ2-7, with 7 bases identical to TRBD1. This CDR3 region has 17 residues. The V gene end was trimmed by 2 bases and the J gene end by 0 bases; junction bases not matched to a gene: 10. The CDR3 sequence: CASSLRPGQSSSYEQYF. CDR3 DNA: TGTGCCAGCAGTTTAAGACCGGGACAGTCGAGCTCCTACGAGCAGTACTTC.

This clonotype was counted a few times. A much larger clone lies one base from this, so it may be a read error. This rearrangement joins TRBV5-1 to TRBJ1-2; maybe TRBD1 (5 bases). CDR1 and CDR2 from the germline V gene are SGHRS and YFSETQ. The V end was cut by 3 bases, the J end by 4 bases, with 13 bases between. The length of the CDR3 is 14 residues. CDR3 nucleotides: TGCGCCAGCAGCTGGGACCCAGAGCCCTATGGCTACACCTTC. This encodes CASSWDPEPYGYTF. Full variable domain (remainder filled in from reference TRBV5-1 and TRBJ1-2): KAGVTQTPRYLIKTRGQQVTLSCSPISGHRSVSWYQQTPGQGLQFLFEYFSETQRNKGNFPGRFSGRQFSNSRSEMNVSTLELGDSALYLCASSWDPEPYGYTFGSGTRLTVV.

In this sample, this clonotype turned up a few times. The CDR3 region has the DNA TGTGCCAGCACCAGACTAGCGGGAGGGCCGGGAGAGCAGTACTTC. Translation: CASTRLAGGPGEQYF. This chain links TRBV6-5 with TRBJ2-7; 14 nucleotides align to TRBD2. The CDR3 has 15 amino acids. CDR1 and CDR2 from the germline V gene are MNHEY and SVGAGI. V lost 7 bases and J lost 7; bases outside the gene matches: 9.

This clonotype has just a few counts. The V gene is TRBV20-1, the J gene TRBJ1-1; possible D gene TRBD1, 6 bases. The V and J ends lost 6 bases and 8 bases respectively, with 19 bases between them. Per the germline V gene, CDR1 is DFQATT and CDR2 is SNEGSKA (reference sequence). The CDR3 is 13 amino acids. CDR3 DNA sequence: TGCAGTGCAAAGAAGATGGGGGCCGAGGAAGCTTTCTTT. Residues: CSAKKMGAEEAFF.

The CDR3 protein is CASSEVIAGGYGEQYF. The CDR3 nucleotides read TGTGCCAGCAGTGAAGTCATAGCGGGCGGGTACGGCGAGCAGTACTTC. The chain couples TRBV6-1 to TRBJ2-7, with 7 positions matching TRBD2. Germline V gene data show CDR1 as MNHNS and CDR2 as SASEGT. After removal of 1 base from V and 6 bases from J, the junction contained 12 bases not matched to a gene. The CDR3 sequence is 16 residues long.

This clonotype was picked up many times. This chain uses TRBV4-1 with TRBJ1-5; D not certain. The germline V and J ends were trimmed by 3 bases and 10 bases, with 25 bases remaining between them. The CDR3 has 17 amino acids. CDR1 and CDR2 from the germline V gene are MGHRA and YSYEKL. The chain's CDR3 is CASSQLPLADSGLPQHF. The DNA of the CDR3 is TGCGCCAGCAGCCAGTTACCCTTGGCGGACTCGGGTCTCCCCCAGCATTTT.

The chain recombines TRBV3-1 with TRBJ2-7; D not certain. The ends were cut back, 3 bases at V and 3 bases at J, with 9 bases in the middle. The CDR3 contains 13 residues. Per the germline V gene, CDR1 is LGHDT and CDR2 is YNNKEL (reference sequence). CDR3 in amino acids: CASSHLVVYEQYF. The CDR3 DNA follows: TGTGCCAGCAGCCACTTGGTGGTCTACGAGCAGTACTTC.

This clonotype has only a few counts. The chain links TRBV7-6 to TRBJ2-5, with no clear D. The CDR3 is made up of 14 amino acids. Trimming stripped 5 bases from V and 1 base from J, with 11 bases between. Germline loops: CDR1 SGHVS, CDR2 FNYEAQ. The CDR3 spells CASSRDIGQETQYF. The CDR3 DNA sequence: TGTGCCAGCAGCCGCGACATAGGCCAAGAGACCCAGTACTTC.

This clonotype was recorded many times. This chain connects TRBV20-1 to TRBJ2-7; TRBD2 aligns across 11 bases. The J segment lost 2 bases and the V segment lost 0 bases, leaving 6 bases of the junction unmatched. The CDR3 sequence is 16 residues long. Germline V CDR1 and CDR2: DFQATT, SNEGSKA (reference sequence). CDR3 bases: TGCAGTGCTAGAGATCAACTAGCGGGGGAAACCTACGAGCAGTACTTC. Translation: CSARDQLAGETYEQYF.

This clonotype was counted between two and nine times. At one end the junction does not follow the germline gene, possibly because of a read error. V gene TRBV7-9 combines with J gene TRBJ2-5; D uncertain. The CDR3 is 14 amino acids. Germline CDR1 is SEHNR and CDR2 is FQNEAQ (reference sequence). CDR3 bases: TGTGCCAGCAGCGTAGCCTTAAACCAAGAGACCCAGTACTTC. Translated, it gives CASSVALNQETQYF.

This clonotype was seen a handful of times. One end of the junction varies from germline; a read error may be responsible. This chain joins TRBV18 and TRBJ2-5; perhaps TRBD1 as D (5 bases). The CDR3 is made up of 14 amino acids. Germline CDR1 and CDR2: KGHSH and LQKENI. CDR3 in amino acids: CASSPGYRQEAQYF. In DNA, the CDR3 is TGTGCCAGCTCACCGGGCTACAGGCAAGAGGCCCAGTACTTC.

This chain connects TRBV7-2 to TRBJ2-3, with 10 bases that match TRBD2. The CDR3 has 19 residues. Germline V CDR1 and CDR2: SGHTA, FQGNSA. J lost 5 bases, V lost 4 bases, and 18 bases had no gene match. CDR3 sequence reads: CASSSLRAGGPSLKDTQYF. CDR3 nucleotide sequence: TGTGCCAGCAGCTCTCTGAGAGCGGGGGGGCCGAGTTTGAAAGATACGCAGTATTTT.

The count of this clonotype is one. The chain carries TRBV6-2 or TRBV6-3 and TRBJ1-1, with 8 bases identical to TRBD1. Germline V gene sequence: CDR1 MNHEY, CDR2 SVGEGT. With V trimmed by 4 bases and J by 8 bases, 24 bases remained unmatched. This CDR3 spans 19 amino acids. This CDR3 is CASSSISKPRLPRQGEAFF. The CDR3 DNA is TGTGCCAGCAGTTCGATATCAAAACCCCGTTTACCGCGACAGGGGGAAGCTTTCTTT.

This clonotype was seen a handful of times. This chain uses TRBV9 with TRBJ1-4; 7 bases are a match to TRBD1. Looked up from germline, CDR1 is SGDLS and CDR2 is YYNGEE. Trimming took 3 bases from V and 6 from J; bases not matched to a gene: 8. The CDR3 sequence is 15 residues long. CDR3 nucleotides: TGTGCCAGCAGCGGAATGGGGACAGAAGATGAAAAACTGTTTTTT. Residues: CASSGMGTEDEKLFF.

Turning to this clonotype: One end of the junction does not line up with germline, which may come from a read error. This chain joins TRBV20-1 and TRBJ2-3; D remains unclear. This CDR3 region has 13 residues. Germline V gives CDR1 DFQATT, CDR2 SNEGSKA (reference sequence). The CDR3 DNA reads TGCGGTGCCCCAACCCTAGTAACAGATACGCAGTATTTT. This sequence encodes CGAPTLVTDTQYF.

With respect to this clonotype: A junction boundary mismatches the germline segment, possibly from a read error. This chain links TRBV7-2 with TRBJ2-3; 11 bases match TRBD2. The CDR3 has 17 amino acids. Germline loops: CDR1 SGHTA, CDR2 FQGNSA. DNA of the CDR3: TGTGCCAGCAGCTTACGAAGACTAGCGGGGCGCACAGATACGCGGTATTTT. Translated, it gives CASSLRRLAGRTDTRYF.

This clonotype has just a few counts. The chain is built from TRBV10-3 and TRBJ1-4; the D is unclear. CDR1 and CDR2 (germline): ENHRY, SYGVKD. V dropped 8 bases and J dropped 0 bases, with 10 bases sitting between them. The CDR3 sequence is 14 residues long. The CDR3 is CAIGEYATNEKLFF. CDR3 in DNA: TGTGCCATCGGGGAGTACGCAACTAATGAAAAACTGTTTTTT.

The chain uses TRBV6-5 and TRBJ2-4; D is possibly TRBD2 (5 bases). CDR1 is MNHEY, CDR2 SVGAGI, per germline. The CDR3 runs 14 residues. V lost 5 bases to trimming and J lost 3 bases, with 11 bases between them. The CDR3 here is CASSPGLVKNIQYF. For the CDR3, the DNA is TGTGCCAGCAGTCCGGGGTTGGTCAAAAACATTCAGTACTTC.

This clonotype has more than one count but fewer than ten. The chain combines TRBV6-6 with TRBJ1-1; perhaps TRBD1 as D (5 bases). V dropped 0 bases and J dropped 7 bases, with 15 bases sitting between them. CDR3 size: 15 residues. Germline V gene data show CDR1 as MNHNY and CDR2 as SVGAGI (reference sequence). CDR3 sequence (DNA): TGTGCCAGCAGTTACTCGGGGCGAGACCTCTTTGAAGCTTTCTTT. As protein: CASSYSGRDLFEAFF.

This clonotype appeared a few times. The chain combines TRBV7-2 with TRBJ2-7, with D tentatively TRBD2 (6 bases). This CDR3 region has 15 residues. V lost 4 bases and J lost 2, with 15 bases in between. The germline gives CDR1 SGHTA, CDR2 FQGNSA. The CDR3, as DNA: TGTGCCAGCAGCTCCGGAGGGCTCCCACCCTACGAGCAGTACTTC. Its translation is CASSSGGLPPYEQYF. The variable domain in full, with the rest retrieved from reference TRBV7-2 and TRBJ2-7, is GAGVSQSPSNKVTEKGKDVELRCDPISGHTALYWYRQSLGQGLEFLIYFQGNSAPDKSGLPSDRFSAERTGGSVSTLTIQRTQQEDSAVYLCASSSGGLPPYEQYFGPGTRLTVT.

The gene calls are TRBV3-1 and TRBJ1-2; no firm D call. The CDR3 runs 12 residues. Germline V gene lookup returns CDR1 LGHDT and CDR2 YNNKEL (reference sequence). The ends were cut back, 2 bases at V and 7 bases at J, with 8 bases in the middle. This chain's CDR3 is CASSQKWLGYTF. CDR3 bases: TGTGCCAGCAGCCAAAAGTGGCTTGGCTACACCTTC.

Only a few counts were recorded for this clonotype. This rearrangement joins TRBV12-3 or TRBV12-4 to TRBJ2-7; unclear D gene. V was trimmed by 5 bases and J by 1 base, leaving 12 bases between them. The CDR3 contains 14 residues. CDR3: CASSRAQGSYEQYF. The CDR3, as DNA: TGTGCCAGCAGTCGGGCCCAAGGGTCCTACGAGCAGTACTTC.